What follows describes a single T cell receptor (beta chain). Its specificity is not known. This sample is part of a study of cytomegalovirus exposure and HLA in healthy donors. Study information: The same platform was used for the 120 validation repertoires and the approximately 670 first-cohort repertoires, a later analysis reported. Study-level points and caveats: Published work reported that the classifier diagnosed cytomegalovirus status with high specificity and sensitivity. The study designated fewer than 200 TCR beta chains cytomegalovirus-associated. Rare TCR sequences dominated, though some public TCRs recurred in many donors.

Losses at the gene ends were 3 bases for V and 6 bases for J; bases not matched to a gene: 15. In germline, CDR1 is GTSNPN, CDR2 SVGIG (reference sequence). The CDR3 length is 17 residues. Generated by immunoSEQ multiplex PCR, the TCRdb table keeps only in-frame clones and is missing some. The table records 120,000 to 150,000 clones, 70% to 90% of them present only once. The origin of this receptor is a woman in her late teens or twenties in good health and CMV-seropositive. The chain employs TRBV30 and TRBJ1-5; 9 bases line up with TRBD1. Source material: PBMCs. The CDR3 DNA sequence: TGTGCCTGGAGCGACCAGCGGGACAGGGACCTCATTCAGCCCCAGCATTTT. It specifies CAWSDQRDRDLIQPQHF. Combining the CDR3 with reference TRBV30 and TRBJ1-5 gives the whole variable domain SQTIHQWPATLVQPVGSPLSLECTVEGTSNPNLYWYRQAAGRGLQLLFYSVGIGQISSEVPQNLSASRPQDRQFILSSKKLLLSDSGFYLCAWSDQRDRDLIQPQHFGDGTRLSIL.